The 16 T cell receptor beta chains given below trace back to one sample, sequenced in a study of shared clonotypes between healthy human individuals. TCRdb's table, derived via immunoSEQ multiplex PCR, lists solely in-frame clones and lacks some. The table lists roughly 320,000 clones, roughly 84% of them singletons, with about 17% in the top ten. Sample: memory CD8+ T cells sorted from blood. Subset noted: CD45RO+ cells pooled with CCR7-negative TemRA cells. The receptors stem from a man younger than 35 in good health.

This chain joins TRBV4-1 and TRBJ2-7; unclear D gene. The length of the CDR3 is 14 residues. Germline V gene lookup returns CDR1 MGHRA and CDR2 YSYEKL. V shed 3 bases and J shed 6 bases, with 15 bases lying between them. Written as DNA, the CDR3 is TGCGCCAGCAGCCAGCTGGAGACCCTCGGCGAGCAGTACTTC. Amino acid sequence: CASSQLETLGEQYF.

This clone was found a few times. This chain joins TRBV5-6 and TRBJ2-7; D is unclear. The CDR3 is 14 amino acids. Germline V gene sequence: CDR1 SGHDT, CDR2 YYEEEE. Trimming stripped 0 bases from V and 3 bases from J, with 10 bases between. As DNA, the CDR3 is TGTGCCAGCAGCTTGGAGTGGAAGAACTACGAGCAGTACTTC. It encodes CASSLEWKNYEQYF.

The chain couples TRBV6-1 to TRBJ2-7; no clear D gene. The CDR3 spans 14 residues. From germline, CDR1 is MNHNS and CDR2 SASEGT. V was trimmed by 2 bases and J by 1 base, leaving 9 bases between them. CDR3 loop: CASSELGPSYEQYF. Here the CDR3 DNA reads TGTGCCAGCAGTGAACTGGGCCCTTCCTACGAGCAGTACTTC.

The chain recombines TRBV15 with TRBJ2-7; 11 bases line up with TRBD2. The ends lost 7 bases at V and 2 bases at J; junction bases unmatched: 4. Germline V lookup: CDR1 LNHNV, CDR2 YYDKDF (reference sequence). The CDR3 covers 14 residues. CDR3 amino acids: CATTTSGGTYEQYF. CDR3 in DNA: TGTGCCACCACCACTAGCGGGGGCACCTACGAGCAGTACTTC.

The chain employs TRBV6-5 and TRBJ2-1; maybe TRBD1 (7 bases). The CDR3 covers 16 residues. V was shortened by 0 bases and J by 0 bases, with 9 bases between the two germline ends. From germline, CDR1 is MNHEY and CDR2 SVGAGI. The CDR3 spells CASSYSRDSSYNEQFF. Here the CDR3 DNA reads TGTGCCAGCAGTTACTCGCGGGACAGCTCCTACAATGAGCAGTTCTTC.

CDR3 region: CASSARVGTQYF. CDR3 in DNA: TGTGCCAGCAGCGCCCGAGTCGGGACCCAGTACTTC. This sequence joins TRBV7-8 and TRBJ2-5, with D unclear. In germline, CDR1 is SGHVS, CDR2 FQNEAQ. The V end was cut by 5 bases, the J end by 7 bases, with 11 bases between. The CDR3 is 12 amino acids.

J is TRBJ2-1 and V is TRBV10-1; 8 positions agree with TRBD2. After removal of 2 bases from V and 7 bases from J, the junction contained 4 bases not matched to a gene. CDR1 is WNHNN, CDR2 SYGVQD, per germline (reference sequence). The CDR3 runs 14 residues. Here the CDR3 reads CASSEKREKNEQFF. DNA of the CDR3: TGCGCCAGCAGTGAGAAGCGGGAGAAGAATGAGCAGTTCTTC.

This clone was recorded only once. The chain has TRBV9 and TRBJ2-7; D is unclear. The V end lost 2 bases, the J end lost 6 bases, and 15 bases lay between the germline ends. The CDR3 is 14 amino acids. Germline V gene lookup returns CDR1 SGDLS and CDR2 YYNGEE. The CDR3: CASSVASLPLEQYF. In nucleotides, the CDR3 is TGTGCCAGCAGCGTGGCTAGTCTCCCCCTCGAGCAGTACTTC.

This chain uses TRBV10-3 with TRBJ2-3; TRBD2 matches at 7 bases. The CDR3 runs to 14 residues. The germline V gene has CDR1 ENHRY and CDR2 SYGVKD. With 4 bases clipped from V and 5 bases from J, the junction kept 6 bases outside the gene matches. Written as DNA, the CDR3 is TGTGCCATCAGTGTCGGGGGGAATATAGATACGCAGTATTTT. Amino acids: CAISVGGNIDTQYF.

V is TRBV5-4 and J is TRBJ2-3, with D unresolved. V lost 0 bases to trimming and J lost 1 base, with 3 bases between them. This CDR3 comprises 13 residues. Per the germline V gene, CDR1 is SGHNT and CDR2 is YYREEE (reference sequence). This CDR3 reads CASSLAGTDTQYF. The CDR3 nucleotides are TGTGCCAGCAGCTTGGCCGGCACAGATACGCAGTATTTT. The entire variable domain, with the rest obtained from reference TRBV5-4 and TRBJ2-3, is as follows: ETGVTQSPTHLIKTRGQQVTLRCSSQSGHNTVSWYQQALGQGPQFIFQYYREEENGRGNFPPRFSGLQFPNYSSELNVNALELDDSALYLCASSLAGTDTQYFGPGTRLTVL.

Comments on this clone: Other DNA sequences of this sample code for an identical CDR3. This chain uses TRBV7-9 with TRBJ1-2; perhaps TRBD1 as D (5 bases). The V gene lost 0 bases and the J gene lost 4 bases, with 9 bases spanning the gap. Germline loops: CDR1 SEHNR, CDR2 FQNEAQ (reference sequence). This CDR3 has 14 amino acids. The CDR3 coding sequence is TGTGCCAGCAGCTTAGCAGGGACTGGCTATGGCTACACCTTC. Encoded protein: CASSLAGTGYGYTF.

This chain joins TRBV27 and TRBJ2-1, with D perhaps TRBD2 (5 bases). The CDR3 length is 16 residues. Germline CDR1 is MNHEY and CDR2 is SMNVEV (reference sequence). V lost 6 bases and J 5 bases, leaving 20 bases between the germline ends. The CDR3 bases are TGTGCCAGCAGCCCCTCGCTCGGGGAAACGGACAATGAGCAGTTCTTC. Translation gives CASSPSLGETDNEQFF.

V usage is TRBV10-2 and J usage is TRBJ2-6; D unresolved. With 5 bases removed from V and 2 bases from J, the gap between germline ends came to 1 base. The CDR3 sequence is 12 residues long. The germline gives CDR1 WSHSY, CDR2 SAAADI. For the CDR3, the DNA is TGCGCCAGCAGTCCTGGGGCCAACGTCCTGACTTTC. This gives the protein CASSPGANVLTF.

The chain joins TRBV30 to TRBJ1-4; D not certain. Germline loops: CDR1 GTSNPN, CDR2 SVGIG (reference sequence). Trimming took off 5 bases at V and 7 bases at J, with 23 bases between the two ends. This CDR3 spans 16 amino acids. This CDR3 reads CAWAQSTQSWGEKLFF. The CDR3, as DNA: TGTGCCTGGGCTCAAAGCACCCAATCCTGGGGTGAAAAACTGTTTTTT.

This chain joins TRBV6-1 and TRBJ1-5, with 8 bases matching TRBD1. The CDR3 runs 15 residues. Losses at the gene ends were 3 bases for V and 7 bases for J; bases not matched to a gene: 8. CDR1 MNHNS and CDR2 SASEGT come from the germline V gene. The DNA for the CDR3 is TGTGCCAGCAGTGACTGGACAGGGTATGAACAGCCCCAGCATTTT. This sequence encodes CASSDWTGYEQPQHF.

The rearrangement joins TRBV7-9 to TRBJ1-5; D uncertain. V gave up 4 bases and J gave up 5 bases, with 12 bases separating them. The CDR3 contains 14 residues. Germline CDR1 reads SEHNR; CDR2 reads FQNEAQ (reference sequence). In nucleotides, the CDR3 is TGTGCCAGCAGCTCAGATGATATCCATCAGCCCCAGCATTTT. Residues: CASSSDDIHQPQHF.